The rows below give T cell receptor beta chains drawn from one sample of a study of vaccination effects on CD4 cells after COVID-19. These receptors have no known antigen. The method was immunoSEQ multiplex PCR; TCRdb's version includes in-frame clones alone and lacks a portion of them. The sample yields 70,000 or so clones, around 77% seen once. The sample was CD4+ T cells from PBMCs cultured without peptide, taken before COVID-19 vaccination. The source of these receptors is a human donor who received a COVID-19 vaccine. CDR3s include the opening cysteine and the closing phenylalanine or tryptophan. Fields, in order: V gene, J gene, D gene, clone size, CDR3 protein, CDR3 DNA. D genes are given only for firm matches. Clone size is given for some rows only: seen once, a few or many times, or a class if the clone is expanded.

v_gene: TRBV5-1; j_gene: TRBJ2-2; d_gene: NA; abundance: NA; CDR3aa: CASSPIGTGELFF; CDR3nt: TGCGCCAGCAGCCCCATTGGGACCGGGGAGCTGTTTTTT
v_gene: TRBV7-2; j_gene: TRBJ1-2; d_gene: TRBD1; abundance: NA; CDR3aa: CASSLTGNGYTF; CDR3nt: TGTGCCAGCAGCCTGACAGGGAATGGCTACACCTTC
v_gene: TRBV6-5; j_gene: TRBJ1-4; d_gene: TRBD1; abundance: NA; CDR3aa: CASSYGGHRGAEKLFF; CDR3nt: TGTGCCAGCAGTTACGGCGGTCACAGGGGAGCGGAAAAACTGTTTTTT
v_gene: TRBV7-6; j_gene: TRBJ2-5; d_gene: TRBD2; abundance: NA; CDR3aa: CASSRGGMETQYF; CDR3nt: TGTGCCAGCAGCCGGGGGGGGATGGAGACCCAGTACTTC
v_gene: TRBV7-9; j_gene: TRBJ1-6; d_gene: TRBD1; abundance: NA; CDR3aa: CASSLGQGADSPLHF; CDR3nt: TGTGCCAGCAGCTTAGGACAGGGGGCTGATTCACCCCTCCACTTT
v_gene: TRBV5-5; j_gene: TRBJ2-3; d_gene: TRBD2; abundance: NA; CDR3aa: CASSLAARSGGISSTDTQYF; CDR3nt: TGTGCCAGCAGCTTGGCAGCGCGGAGCGGGGGGATCTCTAGCACAGATACGCAGTATTTT
v_gene: TRBV5-1; j_gene: TRBJ1-2; d_gene: TRBD1; abundance: once; CDR3aa: CASTPTGTGIDYTF; CDR3nt: TGCGCCAGCACCCCGACGGGGACAGGGATTGACTACACCTTC
v_gene: TRBV7-3; j_gene: TRBJ2-2; d_gene: NA; abundance: NA; CDR3aa: CASSLKDTAQVRGTGELFF; CDR3nt: TGTGCCAGCAGCTTAAAGGACACCGCACAGGTACGGGGTACCGGGGAGCTGTTTTTT
v_gene: TRBV5-4; j_gene: TRBJ1-2; d_gene: NA; abundance: few; CDR3aa: CASSLEQGTGYTF; CDR3nt: TGTGCCAGCAGCTTGGAGCAGGGAACTGGCTACACCTTC
v_gene: TRBV28; j_gene: TRBJ2-1; d_gene: NA; abundance: NA; CDR3aa: CASSLGLRGQQFF; CDR3nt: TGTGCCAGCAGTTTAGGTCTCAGGGGCCAGCAGTTCTTC
v_gene: TRBV9; j_gene: TRBJ2-3; d_gene: TRBD2; abundance: NA; CDR3aa: CASSVGLAGLTSTDTQYF; CDR3nt: TGTGCCAGCAGCGTAGGACTAGCGGGTCTTACTAGCACAGATACGCAGTATTTT
v_gene: TRBV7-9; j_gene: TRBJ2-3; d_gene: TRBD1; abundance: NA; CDR3aa: CASSFQTGGTDTQYF; CDR3nt: TGTGCCAGCAGCTTCCAAACAGGGGGCACAGATACGCAGTATTTT
v_gene: TRBV10-3; j_gene: TRBJ2-2; d_gene: NA; abundance: few; CDR3aa: CAISESGFGELFF; CDR3nt: TGTGCCATCAGTGAGTCCGGATTCGGGGAGCTGTTTTTT
v_gene: TRBV5-1; j_gene: TRBJ2-2; d_gene: TRBD1; abundance: NA; CDR3aa: CASSPNPGQDTGELFF; CDR3nt: TGCGCCAGCAGCCCCAATCCGGGACAGGACACCGGGGAGCTGTTTTTT
v_gene: TRBV6-5; j_gene: TRBJ2-3; d_gene: TRBD2; abundance: NA; CDR3aa: CASSEREFSTDTQYF; CDR3nt: TGTGCCAGCTCCGAGCGGGAGTTTAGCACAGATACGCAGTATTTT
v_gene: TRBV6-1; j_gene: TRBJ2-5; d_gene: NA; abundance: NA; CDR3aa: CASSEAQGVTQYF; CDR3nt: TGTGCCAGCAGTGAAGCGCAGGGAGTGACCCAGTACTTC
v_gene: TRBV6-5; j_gene: TRBJ1-4; d_gene: NA; abundance: once; CDR3aa: CASGGPLTNEKLFF; CDR3nt: TGTGCCAGCGGGGGACCTTTAACTAATGAAAAACTGTTTTTT
v_gene: TRBV30; j_gene: TRBJ2-1; d_gene: NA; abundance: few; CDR3aa: CAWSRGHNEQFF; CDR3nt: TGTGCCTGGAGTCGAGGGCATAATGAGCAGTTCTTC
v_gene: TRBV15; j_gene: TRBJ2-1; d_gene: NA; abundance: NA; CDR3aa: CATSLGAEPYNEQFF; CDR3nt: TGTGCCACCAGCCTTGGGGCAGAGCCCTACAATGAGCAGTTCTTC
v_gene: TRBV18; j_gene: TRBJ1-5; d_gene: NA; abundance: NA; CDR3aa: CASSPSLNQPQHF; CDR3nt: TGTGCCAGCTCACCTTCCCTCAATCAGCCCCAGCATTTT
v_gene: TRBV19; j_gene: TRBJ2-5; d_gene: NA; abundance: NA; CDR3aa: CASSIGGVGRGGGKETQYF; CDR3nt: TGTGCCAGTAGTATAGGAGGAGTTGGCCGGGGAGGGGGGAAAGAGACCCAGTACTTC
v_gene: TRBV12-3/TRBV12-4; j_gene: TRBJ1-2; d_gene: NA; abundance: NA; CDR3aa: CASSLGRALGYTF; CDR3nt: TGTGCCAGCAGTTTGGGGAGGGCTCTAGGCTACACCTTC
v_gene: TRBV19; j_gene: TRBJ2-3; d_gene: NA; abundance: NA; CDR3aa: CASSILAGDTQYF; CDR3nt: TGTGCCAGTAGTATACTAGCAGGGGATACGCAGTATTTT
v_gene: TRBV5-5; j_gene: TRBJ2-2; d_gene: NA; abundance: NA; CDR3aa: CASSLEAGTAGELFF; CDR3nt: TGTGCCAGCAGCTTGGAGGCTGGCACCGCCGGGGAGCTGTTTTTT
v_gene: TRBV19; j_gene: TRBJ2-6; d_gene: TRBD2; abundance: NA; CDR3aa: CASSRGGLPGVLTF; CDR3nt: TGTGCCAGTAGTAGGGGGGGACTCCCCGGCGTCCTGACTTTC
v_gene: TRBV4-2; j_gene: TRBJ1-6; d_gene: NA; abundance: NA; CDR3aa: CASSQGSDRNSPLHF; CDR3nt: TGTGCCAGCAGCCAAGGTTCGGACAGAAATTCACCCCTCCACTTT
v_gene: TRBV7-2; j_gene: TRBJ2-1; d_gene: NA; abundance: NA; CDR3aa: CASSFRQGSLLSYNEQFF; CDR3nt: TGTGCCAGCAGCTTTCGGCAGGGGTCCCTCCTCTCCTACAATGAGCAGTTCTTC
v_gene: TRBV18; j_gene: TRBJ2-5; d_gene: NA; abundance: NA; CDR3aa: CASSPQGFQETQYF; CDR3nt: TGTGCCAGCTCACCACAGGGATTTCAAGAGACCCAGTACTTC
v_gene: TRBV5-1; j_gene: TRBJ1-1; d_gene: NA; abundance: NA; CDR3aa: CASSLQGTEAFF; CDR3nt: TGCGCCAGCAGCTTACAAGGAACTGAAGCTTTCTTT
v_gene: TRBV28; j_gene: TRBJ1-1; d_gene: NA; abundance: NA; CDR3aa: CASSLHLIGPLNTEAFF; CDR3nt: TGTGCCAGCAGTTTACACCTCATCGGGCCCCTGAACACTGAAGCTTTCTTT
v_gene: TRBV9; j_gene: TRBJ1-1; d_gene: NA; abundance: NA; CDR3aa: CASSVDPRMNTEAFF; CDR3nt: TGTGCCAGCAGCGTAGATCCCAGGATGAACACTGAAGCTTTCTTT
v_gene: TRBV7-3; j_gene: TRBJ2-1; d_gene: TRBD2; abundance: once; CDR3aa: CASSLQHPGLAGTNEQFF; CDR3nt: TGTGCCAGCAGCTTACAACATCCTGGACTAGCGGGGACAAATGAGCAGTTCTTC
v_gene: TRBV27; j_gene: TRBJ2-1; d_gene: NA; abundance: NA; CDR3aa: CASSSEKASYNEQFF; CDR3nt: TGTGCCAGCAGTTCCGAGAAAGCCTCCTACAATGAGCAGTTCTTC
v_gene: TRBV19; j_gene: TRBJ2-3; d_gene: TRBD2; abundance: NA; CDR3aa: CARTLAGGTDTQYF; CDR3nt: TGTGCCAGAACGTTAGCGGGGGGTACAGATACGCAGTATTTT
v_gene: TRBV6-5; j_gene: TRBJ2-2; d_gene: TRBD2; abundance: NA; CDR3aa: CASTRLAANTGELFF; CDR3nt: TGTGCCAGCACCAGACTAGCAGCTAACACCGGGGAGCTGTTTTTT
v_gene: TRBV29-1; j_gene: TRBJ2-3; d_gene: NA; abundance: few; CDR3aa: CSVDDGSTDTQYF; CDR3nt: TGCAGCGTTGATGACGGAAGCACAGATACGCAGTATTTT
v_gene: TRBV25-1; j_gene: TRBJ2-4; d_gene: NA; abundance: NA; CDR3aa: CASSETRGRSSKNIQYF; CDR3nt: TGTGCCAGCAGTGAAACAAGGGGTAGGTCGTCCAAAAACATTCAGTACTTC
v_gene: TRBV6-6; j_gene: TRBJ1-5; d_gene: NA; abundance: NA; CDR3aa: CASSYVQGMNQPQHF; CDR3nt: TGTGCCAGCAGTTACGTTCAGGGGATGAATCAGCCCCAGCATTTT
v_gene: TRBV30; j_gene: TRBJ1-1; d_gene: NA; abundance: NA; CDR3aa: CAWRGRGEAFF; CDR3nt: TGTGCCTGGAGGGGGAGGGGGGAAGCTTTCTTT
v_gene: TRBV19; j_gene: TRBJ2-6; d_gene: TRBD1; abundance: NA; CDR3aa: CASSIGGQTAGANVLTF; CDR3nt: TGTGCCAGTAGTATAGGGGGACAGACTGCTGGGGCCAACGTCCTGACTTTC
v_gene: TRBV4-3; j_gene: TRBJ2-3; d_gene: NA; abundance: NA; CDR3aa: CASSPPAGAPQYF; CDR3nt: TGCGCCAGCAGCCCCCCCGCGGGGGCCCCCCAGTATTTT
v_gene: TRBV2; j_gene: TRBJ2-3; d_gene: TRBD1; abundance: NA; CDR3aa: CASTKDRGRPDTQYF; CDR3nt: TGTGCCAGCACCAAGGACAGGGGGCGCCCAGATACGCAGTATTTT
v_gene: TRBV12-5; j_gene: TRBJ1-4; d_gene: TRBD1; abundance: NA; CDR3aa: CASGTDRRELFF; CDR3nt: TGTGCTAGTGGCACGGACAGGAGGGAACTGTTTTTT